This entry is about one TCR beta chain. The target antigen is unknown. The sample originates from a study of spatial heterogeneity in lung cancer. Study-wide background: The study consistently detected more beta-chain than alpha-chain sequences. TCR and UMI combinations that were unique each appeared, on average, more than ten times in raw reads.

Carried by each TCR cDNA molecule was a unique molecular identifier. TCRdb re-called the 5' RACE reads through MiXCR, storing one row per CDR3 protein. The table records around 26,000 distinct CDR3 sequences, just under 7% of them present only once. Germline trimming cut 3 bases from V and 3 bases from J; bases unmatched to any gene: 4. This CDR3 spans 15 amino acids. Germline V lookup: CDR1 SNHLY, CDR2 FYNNEI. Time point of the sample: sample taken at primary tumor resection. In each case, whole RNA from tumor, nontumor lung or frozen PBMC was sequenced unsorted. Notes on the study in general: At resection, ubiquitous expanded tumor TCRs appeared in blood more than at follow-up.

This clonotype was obtained from a male donor with early-stage non-small cell lung cancer. The gene calls are TRBV2 and TRBJ2-7, with 11 positions matching TRBD1. Here the sequenced sample was PBMCs, taken at surgery. CDR3 coding DNA: TGTGCCAGCAGTGACGGGGGGACAGGGGGCTACGAGCAGTACTTC. Residues: CASSDGGTGGYEQYF.